This TCR beta chain was found in a study of CD8+CD57+ T cells in acquired aplastic anemia. Findings and limits, study-wide: Researchers report that some 31 CD8+ CDR3 sequences appeared in both patients and controls.

The template for TCR beta VDJ and CDR3 sequence profiling was genomic DNA. TCRdb used MiXCR to reprocess the reads, holding one entry per CDR3 protein. The table lists under 350,000 distinct CDR3 sequences, about 50% of them singletons, with under 1.5% in the top ten. Patients chosen for sequencing had shown CD8+CD57+ cell expansion by flow cytometry. The CDR3 is made up of 15 amino acids. V was trimmed by 3 bases and J by 7 bases, leaving 16 bases between them. Germline V CDR1 and CDR2: SGHVS, FNYEAQ. A note on this clonotype: Its cognate antigen is unknown.

The sample consisted of sorted CD4+, CD8+, or CD8+CD57+ T cells (not recorded which) from PBMCs. The source of this sequence is a human donor with aplastic anemia. V and J are TRBV7-6 and TRBJ2-1; tentatively, D is TRBD2 (5 bases). The CDR3 sequence: CASSFGPRGWNEQFF. The CDR3 DNA reads TGTGCCAGCAGCTTCGGGCCTCGCGGGTGGAATGAGCAGTTCTTC. The full variable domain, completed using reference TRBV7-6 and TRBJ2-1, is GAGVSQSPRYKVTKRGQDVALRCDPISGHVSLYWYRQALGQGPEFLTYFNYEAQQDKSGLPNDRFSAERPEGSISTLTIQRTEQRDSAMYRCASSFGPRGWNEQFFGPGTRLTVL.